Listed below are T cell receptor beta chains from one sample, sequenced in a study of graft-versus-host responses after intestinal transplantation. The protocol was immunoSEQ multiplex PCR, while the TCRdb copy is restricted to in-frame clones and leaves out a portion. The profile shows tens of thousands of clones, approximately 89% of them singletons. Their specific antigens are unknown. Sequences were derived from unstimulated CD4+ T cells sorted from spleen or lymph node cells, sampled before transplant. The receptors stem from a human donor who was the organ donor for an intestinal transplant. CDR3s include the opening cysteine and the closing phenylalanine or tryptophan. The D gene is left open where the match is weak. Where a row states a size, it is once, few, many or the class of an expanded clone; other rows omit it.

clone size	D gene	V gene	J gene	CDR3 DNA	CDR3 protein
.	.	TRBV5-4	TRBJ2-7	TGTGCCAGCAGCGGCCGAGGCCTAGGCCCCTACGAGCAGTACTTC	CASSGRGLGPYEQYF
.	TRBD1	TRBV30	TRBJ1-2	TGTGCCTACACGACAGGGTCTAGGTATGGCTACACCTTC	CAYTTGSRYGYTF
.	.	TRBV6-1	TRBJ1-5	TGTGCCAGCAGTGAACAGAGCAATCAGCCCCAGCATTTT	CASSEQSNQPQHF
.	TRBD2	TRBV10-1	TRBJ2-3	TGCGCCAGCAGCGGACTGCTAGCGGGGGGACACCGACACCCACCTGACACAGATACGCAGTATTTT	CASSGLLAGGHRHPPDTDTQYF
few	.	TRBV6-5	TRBJ1-5	TGTGCCAGCAGTGGGGGCCGGGATCAGCCCCAGCATTTT	CASSGGRDQPQHF
.	.	TRBV7-9	TRBJ2-4	TGTGCCAGCAGCTTTCAGGGGGGAAACATTCAGTACTTC	CASSFQGGNIQYF
.	TRBD1	TRBV19	TRBJ2-3	TGTGCCAGTAGGTGGACAGGGACACGAACAGATACGCAGTATTTT	CASRWTGTRTDTQYF
.	.	TRBV2	TRBJ2-2	TGTGCCAGCAGTGGGTTAGCTTCCACCGGGGAGCTGTTTTTT	CASSGLASTGELFF
.	TRBD1	TRBV29-1	TRBJ2-7	TGCAGCGTTGATGGGACAGGGGGTGGGGAGCAGTACTTC	CSVDGTGGGEQYF
.	.	TRBV5-1	TRBJ2-3	TGCGCCAGCAGCTTGTATCCCAGGGGAGTCGATACGCAGTATTTT	CASSLYPRGVDTQYF
.	.	TRBV15	TRBJ2-6	TGTGCCACCAGCAGAGAGGTGGCAGGCCAAGGGGCCAACGTCCTGACTTTC	CATSREVAGQGANVLTF
few	.	TRBV18	TRBJ2-3	TGTGCCAGCTCGTGGCGGCCGGGCACAGATACGCAGTATTTT	CASSWRPGTDTQYF
.	.	TRBV18	TRBJ1-3	TGTGCCAGCTCACCTTCCCAGGGGAAGGGTGGAAACACCATATATTTT	CASSPSQGKGGNTIYF
.	TRBD1	TRBV6-5	TRBJ1-2	TGTGCCAGCAGTTGCAGGGGGTATGACTACACCTTC	CASSCRGYDYTF
.	.	TRBV14	TRBJ2-5	TGTGCCAGCAGCCAAGTCGGACACCCCCAAGAGACCCAGTACTTC	CASSQVGHPQETQYF
.	.	TRBV6-1	TRBJ2-1	TGTGCCAGCAGTGAAGGGTGGTCCGCACAGCCGGCCTACAATGAGCAGTTCTTC	CASSEGWSAQPAYNEQFF
few	TRBD1	TRBV6-1	TRBJ1-1	TGTGCCAGCAGTGGGGCCGGGACAGGGAACACTGAAGCTTTCTTT	CASSGAGTGNTEAFF
.	.	TRBV10-1	TRBJ1-4	TGCGCCAGCAGTGTGTGGGCCTGCCGGTGTGAAAAACTGTTTTTT	CASSVWACRCEKLFF
.	TRBD2	TRBV14	TRBJ2-1	TGTGCCAGCAGCCAATTTAGCGGGAGTGATGAGCAGTTCTTC	CASSQFSGSDEQFF
once	.	TRBV6-1	TRBJ1-1	TGTGCCAGCAGAGAATTCTCCGGGAACACTGAAGCTTTCTTT	CASREFSGNTEAFF
.	.	TRBV7-3	TRBJ2-6	TGTGCCAGCAGCTTGGATCGGGGATCTGGGGCCAACGTCCTGACTTTC	CASSLDRGSGANVLTF
.	TRBD1	TRBV11-2	TRBJ2-7	TGTGCCAGCAGCTTAGCGGGACAGGGGTCCTACGAGCAGTACTTC	CASSLAGQGSYEQYF
.	.	TRBV6-6	TRBJ2-1	TGTGCCAGCAGTTACAGGCAGGGGAGACAGAATGAGCAGTTCTTC	CASSYRQGRQNEQFF
.	.	TRBV27	TRBJ2-6	TGTGCCAGCAGTGGGGGCGCTGGGGCCAACGTCCTGACTTTC	CASSGGAGANVLTF
.	.	TRBV7-3	TRBJ1-1	TGTGCCAGCAGCTTATTTAGGACAAACCGTCAGAACACTGAAGCTTTCTTT	CASSLFRTNRQNTEAFF
.	.	TRBV5-1	TRBJ2-1	TGCGCCAGCAGCTTGCCACGGGGTCAATCTGGAAGCTCCTACAATGAGCAGTTCTTC	CASSLPRGQSGSSYNEQFF
.	.	TRBV29-1	TRBJ1-2	TGCAGCGTTGAAGGGGAATGGAGAACAGGAGCTGGCTACACCTTC	CSVEGEWRTGAGYTF
.	.	TRBV7-3	TRBJ1-2	TGTGCCAGCAGCTTAAATGGCCACTATGGCTACACCTTC	CASSLNGHYGYTF
.	.	TRBV6-1	TRBJ2-1	TGTGCCAGCACCTTCACAGGGTACAATGAGCAGTTCTTC	CASTFTGYNEQFF
few	TRBD2	TRBV2	TRBJ2-2	TGTGCCAGCAGAGCCCGACTAGCGGGGAACACCGGGGAGCTGTTTTTT	CASRARLAGNTGELFF
.	.	TRBV7-6	TRBJ2-5	TGTGCCAGCAGCTTAGGGGACTCCGCAGAGACCCAGTACTTC	CASSLGDSAETQYF
.	.	TRBV7-8	TRBJ2-7	TGTGCCAGCAGCCCCGTTCTATTTCCCCGGAGACCGTACGAGCAGTACTTC	CASSPVLFPRRPYEQYF
.	TRBD1	TRBV6-5	TRBJ1-6	TGTGCCAGCAAACAACCGGGACAGTCTAATTCACCCCTCCACTTT	CASKQPGQSNSPLHF
.	TRBD1	TRBV11-3	TRBJ1-2	TGTGCCAGCAGCTTAGATGGACAGGGAACTAACTATGGCTACACCTTC	CASSLDGQGTNYGYTF
.	TRBD1	TRBV4-2	TRBJ2-7	TGTGCCAGCAGCCGAGGACAGGGGGTATTAGACGAGCAGTACTTC	CASSRGQGVLDEQYF
.	TRBD1	TRBV10-1	TRBJ1-1	TGCGCCAGCAGACATCGCCTCGGGACAGGGTTAGAAGCTTTCTTT	CASRHRLGTGLEAFF
.	.	TRBV10-3	TRBJ1-1	TGTGCCATCAGTCAACAGGGCCGGAACACTGAAGCTTTCTTT	CAISQQGRNTEAFF
.	.	TRBV10-1	TRBJ2-1	TGCGCCAGCAGCCGGACAGTTACTGAGCAGTTCTTC	CASSRTVTEQFF
.	TRBD1	TRBV19	TRBJ1-1	TGTGCCAGTAGTACATCCCCCGGGAACAGGGGCGGAACTGAAGCTTTCTTT	CASSTSPGNRGGTEAFF
.	.	TRBV6-1	TRBJ1-5	TGTGCCAGCAGTGACACGGGTTATAGCAATCAGCCCCAGCATTTT	CASSDTGYSNQPQHF